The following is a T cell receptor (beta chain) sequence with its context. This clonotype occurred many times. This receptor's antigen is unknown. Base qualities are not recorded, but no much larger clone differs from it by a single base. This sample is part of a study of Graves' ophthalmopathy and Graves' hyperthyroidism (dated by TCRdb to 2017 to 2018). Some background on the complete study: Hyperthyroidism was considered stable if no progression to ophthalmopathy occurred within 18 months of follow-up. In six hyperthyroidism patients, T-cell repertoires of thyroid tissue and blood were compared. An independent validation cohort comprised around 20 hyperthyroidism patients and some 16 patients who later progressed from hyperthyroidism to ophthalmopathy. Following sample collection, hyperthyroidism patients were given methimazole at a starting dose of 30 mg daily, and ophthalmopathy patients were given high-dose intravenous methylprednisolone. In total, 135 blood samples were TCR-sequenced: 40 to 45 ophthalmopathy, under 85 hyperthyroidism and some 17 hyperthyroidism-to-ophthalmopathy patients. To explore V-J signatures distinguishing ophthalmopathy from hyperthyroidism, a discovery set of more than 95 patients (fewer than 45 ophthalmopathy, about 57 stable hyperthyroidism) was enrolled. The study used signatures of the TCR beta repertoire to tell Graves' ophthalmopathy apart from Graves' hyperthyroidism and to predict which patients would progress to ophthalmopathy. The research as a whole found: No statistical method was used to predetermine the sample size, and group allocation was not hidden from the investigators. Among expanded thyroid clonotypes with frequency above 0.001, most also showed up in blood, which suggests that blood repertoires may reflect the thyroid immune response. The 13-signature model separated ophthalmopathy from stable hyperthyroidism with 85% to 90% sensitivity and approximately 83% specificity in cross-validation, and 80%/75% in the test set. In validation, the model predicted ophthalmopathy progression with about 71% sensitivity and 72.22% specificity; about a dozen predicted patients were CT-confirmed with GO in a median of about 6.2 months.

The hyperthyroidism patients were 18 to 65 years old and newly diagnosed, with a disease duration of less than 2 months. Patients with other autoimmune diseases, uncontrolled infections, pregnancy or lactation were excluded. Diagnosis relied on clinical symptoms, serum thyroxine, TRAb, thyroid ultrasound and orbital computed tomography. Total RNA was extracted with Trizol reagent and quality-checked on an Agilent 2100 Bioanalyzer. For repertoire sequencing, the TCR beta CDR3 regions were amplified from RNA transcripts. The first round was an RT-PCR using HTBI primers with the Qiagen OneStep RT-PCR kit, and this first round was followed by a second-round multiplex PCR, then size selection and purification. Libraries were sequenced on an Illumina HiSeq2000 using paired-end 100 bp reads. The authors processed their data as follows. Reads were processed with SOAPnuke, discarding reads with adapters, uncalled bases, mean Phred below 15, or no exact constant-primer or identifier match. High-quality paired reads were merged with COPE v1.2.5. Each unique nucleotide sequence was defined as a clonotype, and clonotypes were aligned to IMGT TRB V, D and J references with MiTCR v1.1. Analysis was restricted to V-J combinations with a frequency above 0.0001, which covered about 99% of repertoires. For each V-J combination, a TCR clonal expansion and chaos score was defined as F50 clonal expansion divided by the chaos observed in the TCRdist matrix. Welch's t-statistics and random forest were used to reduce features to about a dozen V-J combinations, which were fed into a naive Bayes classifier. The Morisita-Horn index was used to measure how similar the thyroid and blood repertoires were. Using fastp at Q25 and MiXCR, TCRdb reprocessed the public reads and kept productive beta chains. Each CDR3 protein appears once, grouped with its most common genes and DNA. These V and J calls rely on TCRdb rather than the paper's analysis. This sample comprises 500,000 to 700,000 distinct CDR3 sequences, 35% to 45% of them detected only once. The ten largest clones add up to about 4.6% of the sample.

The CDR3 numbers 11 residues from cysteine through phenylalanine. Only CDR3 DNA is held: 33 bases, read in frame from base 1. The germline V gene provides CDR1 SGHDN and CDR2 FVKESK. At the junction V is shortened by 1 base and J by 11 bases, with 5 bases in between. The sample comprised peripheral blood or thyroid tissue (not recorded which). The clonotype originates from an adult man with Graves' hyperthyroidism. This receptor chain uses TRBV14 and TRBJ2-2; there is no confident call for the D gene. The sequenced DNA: TGTGCCAGCAGCCAAGGGACCGAGCTGTTTTTT. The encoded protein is CASSQGTELFF.